Listed below are T cell receptor beta chains from one sample, sequenced in a study of control samples from healthy donors and cancer patients. Assay used: immunoSEQ multiplex PCR; TCRdb lists only in-frame clones, some missing. The sample lists approximately 170,000 clones; roughly 91% were seen once. Source material: blood. The source is a woman in her thirties in good health. Both conserved end residues are part of each CDR3. A D gene is named only where the DNA matches it firmly. Size tells how often a clone was seen (once, few, many) or the class of an expanded clone, and some rows leave it out.

clone size	V gene	D gene	J gene	CDR3 DNA	CDR3 protein
-	TRBV2	-	TRBJ2-7	TGTGCCAGCAGGCGGAACCCCTACGAGCAGTACTTC	CASRRNPYEQYF
-	TRBV12-5	-	TRBJ1-5	TGTGCTAGTGGTTTGACAGCCAATCAGCCCCAGCATTTT	CASGLTANQPQHF
-	TRBV3-1/TRBV3-2	TRBD1	TRBJ1-4	TGTGCCAGCAGCCAAGATGGGACAGGAGGGGAAAAACTGTTTTTT	CASSQDGTGGEKLFF
-	TRBV18	TRBD1	TRBJ2-7	TGTGCCAGCTCACTTGGACAGGGCTACGAGCAGTACTTC	CASSLGQGYEQYF
once	TRBV3-1/TRBV3-2	TRBD2	TRBJ2-2	TGTGCCAGCAGCCAAGTGGGGACTAGCAACACCGGGGAGCTGTTTTTT	CASSQVGTSNTGELFF
-	TRBV10-3	-	TRBJ2-1	TGTGCCACCAGAACGACTAACCAGTACAATGAGCAGTTCTTC	CATRTTNQYNEQFF
-	TRBV7-9	-	TRBJ1-1	TGTGCCAGCAGCCAGGACAGGAACACTGAAGCTTTCTTT	CASSQDRNTEAFF
-	TRBV6-5	TRBD1	TRBJ2-7	TGTGCCAGCAGTTACCGGACAGGGGGAGAGCAGTACTTC	CASSYRTGGEQYF
-	TRBV27	TRBD1	TRBJ1-2	TGTGCCAGCAGTTTGTCAGGGGGTAACTATGGCTACACCTTC	CASSLSGGNYGYTF
-	TRBV18	-	TRBJ1-3	TGTGCCAGCTCACCACGCCACTCTGGAAACACCATATATTTT	CASSPRHSGNTIYF
-	TRBV12-3/TRBV12-4	TRBD1	TRBJ1-2	TGTGCCAGCAGTCCTACAGGGGTCGGGGGCTACACCTTC	CASSPTGVGGYTF
-	TRBV20-1	-	TRBJ1-6	TGCAGTGCTAGTCACAATCCCAGTGCCGATAATTCACCCCTCCACTTT	CSASHNPSADNSPLHF
-	TRBV24-1	TRBD1	TRBJ2-5	TGTGCCACGCGTACGGGACAGGGGGCCGAGACCCAGTACTTC	CATRTGQGAETQYF
-	TRBV28	-	TRBJ2-1	TGTGCCAGCAGTTTAGGAGGGGGCGGCAATGAGCAGTTCTTC	CASSLGGGGNEQFF
once	TRBV7-9	-	TRBJ1-1	TGTGCCAGCAGCCAACGGGGGAACACTGAAGCTTTCTTT	CASSQRGNTEAFF
-	TRBV6-5	TRBD1	TRBJ2-7	TGTGCCAGCAGTTGGGACAGGGTTAGGTACGAGCAGTACTTC	CASSWDRVRYEQYF